This TCR beta chain was sequenced for a study of cytomegalovirus exposure and HLA in healthy donors. Study observations and caveats: Reports indicated that the classifier achieved high specificity and sensitivity in diagnosing cytomegalovirus status. The tendency of first-cohort TCR clusters to co-occur in the 120 or so validation repertoires emerged from a later analysis. The dataset shows that most TCR sequences were rare, while some public TCRs occurred in many donors.

In regard to this clone: Antigen specificity is unknown.

The validation cohort, a group of more than 95 subjects, included the donors and was separate from the roughly 670-subject first cohort. Sequenced by immunoSEQ multiplex PCR; TCRdb stores in-frame clones only, minus some. The data show fewer than 250,000 clones, around nine tenths seen once. CDR1 SGHDN and CDR2 FVKESK come from the germline V gene. With 0 bases removed from V and 4 bases from J, the gap between germline ends came to 15 bases. The CDR3 covers 16 residues. J is TRBJ1-2 and V is TRBV14, with TRBD1 as a possible D gene (6 bases). The TCR was taken from a man aged 18 to 29 in good health and CMV-seronegative. The sample was PBMCs. Here the CDR3 DNA reads TGTGCCAGCAGCCAAGACCCCAGGGGAGGGGGCTATGGCTACACCTTC. The encoded protein is CASSQDPRGGGYGYTF.